Given below is one T cell receptor (beta chain) in context. This sample was taken from a study of blood T cell repertoires in COVID-19. The method was immunoSEQ multiplex PCR; TCRdb's version includes in-frame clones alone and lacks a portion of them. The table includes approximately 360,000 clones, about 90% detected once. V was cut by 5 bases and J by 0 bases, with 7 bases left in between. This CDR3 contains 13 residues. Per the germline V gene, CDR1 is SEHNR and CDR2 is FQNEAQ (reference sequence). The sample comprised PBMCs or T cells enriched from blood (not recorded which). This rearrangement joins TRBV7-9 to TRBJ1-2; TRBD1 might be the D (5 bases). The TCR was taken from a middle-aged man in a cohort exposed to, infected with or recovered from COVID-19 (not recorded which). DNA for the CDR3: TGTGCCAGCAGCCGGACATCTAACTATGGCTACACCTTC. It specifies CASSRTSNYGYTF. Full variable domain (rest looked up from reference TRBV7-9 and TRBJ1-2): DTGVSQNPRHKITKRGQNVTFRCDPISEHNRLYWYRQTLGQGPEFLTYFQNEAQLEKSRLLSDRFSAERPKGSFSTLEIQRTEQGDSAMYLCASSRTSNYGYTFGSGTRLTVV.